The 12 T cell receptor beta chains below come from one sample, sequenced in a study of T cell responses to AZD1222 COVID-19 vaccine listed by TCRdb under 2021. The receptor library was made with the immunoSEQ multiplex PCR assay. TCRdb holds this immuneACCESS table with in-frame rearrangements only. Some clones are missing; in checked studies, unresolved V genes explain under half, and the rest has no known cause. This sample holds more than 75,000 clones; approximately 90% were observed only once. Clones ranked in the top ten supply 5% to 5.5% of the sample. The sample's time point, from its label and the paper: about 28 days (+/-7) after the second vaccine dose. The sequences come from peripheral blood, collected 28 days after the second AZD1222 dose. The origin of the receptors is an adult who received the AZD1222 COVID-19 vaccine.

This clone was counted once. The genes are TRBV18 and TRBJ1-2; D might be TRBD1 (6 bases). The germline CDR1 and CDR2 sequences are KGHSH and LQKENI. The CDR3 extends over 14 amino acids. Deletions cut 2 bases from V and 3 bases from J, with 10 bases between. This CDR3 is CASSPGSGDYGYTF. CDR3 DNA sequence: TGTGCCAGCTCACCAGGGTCAGGGGACTATGGCTACACCTTC.

This chain joins TRBV6-1 and TRBJ1-5, with D unclear. This CDR3 comprises 12 residues. Germline assignment: CDR1 MNHNS and CDR2 SASEGT. The V end lost 2 bases, the J end lost 6 bases, and 5 bases lay between the germline ends. The CDR3, as DNA: TGTGCCAGCAGTGAACATCGTCAGCCCCAGCATTTT. This codes for CASSEHRQPQHF.

The gene calls are TRBV6-2 or TRBV6-3 and TRBJ1-2, with 10 bases identical to TRBD1. Germline V CDR1 and CDR2: MNHEY, SVGEGT. CDR3 length equals 14 residues. The trim removed 4 bases at V and 6 bases at J, leaving 5 bases unmatched. CDR3 DNA: TGTGCCAGCAGTTCCTGGACAGGGGGTAATGGCTACACCTTC. It specifies CASSSWTGGNGYTF.

V usage is TRBV14 and J usage is TRBJ2-5, with D hard to call. The CDR3 is 12 residues long. Trimming took off 5 bases at V and 5 bases at J, with 9 bases between the two ends. CDR1 and CDR2 (germline): SGHDN, FVKESK. CDR3 protein: CASSSSVETQYF. The DNA for the CDR3 is TGTGCCAGCAGCTCGTCGGTGGAGACCCAGTACTTC. Looking up the rest from reference TRBV14 and TRBJ2-5 gives the full variable domain: EAGVTQFPSHSVIEKGQTVTLRCDPISGHDNLYWYRRVMGKEIKFLLHFVKESKQDESGMPNNRFLAERTGGTYSTLKVQPAELEDSGVYFCASSSSVETQYFGPGTRLLVL.

This clone was seen a handful of times. The chain is built from TRBV15 and TRBJ2-6; 7 bases map to TRBD1. The CDR3 has 16 amino acids. V lost 3 bases to trimming and J lost 2 bases; unmatched junction nucleotides: 4. Germline V gives CDR1 LNHNV, CDR2 YYDKDF (reference sequence). CDR3 loop: CATSRAGGTGANVLTF. Written as DNA, the CDR3 is TGTGCCACCAGCAGGGCAGGGGGTACTGGGGCCAACGTCCTGACTTTC.

The V call is TRBV6-2 or TRBV6-3, the J call TRBJ2-3; 7 nucleotides align to TRBD2. The CDR3 consists of 13 residues. Germline loops: CDR1 MNHEY, CDR2 SVGEGT. Unmatched junction bases numbered 6, after V lost 2 bases and J lost 10 bases. The CDR3 sequence is CASSYASRGAQYF. The CDR3 nucleotides are TGTGCCAGCAGTTACGCATCTCGGGGGGCGCAGTATTTT.

J is TRBJ1-6 and V is TRBV27; D is possibly TRBD1 (5 bases). Between the trimmed V and J ends, which lost 8 bases and 9 bases, there was a span of 17 bases. This CDR3 comprises 14 residues. Germline V CDR1 and CDR2: MNHEY, SMNVEV (reference sequence). CDR3 sequence (DNA): TGTGCCAGCCAGGGCTACGGGGAGCTTTCACCCCTCCACTTT. As protein: CASQGYGELSPLHF.

V and J are TRBV3-1 (or the pseudogene TRBV3-2) and TRBJ1-2; 8 bases match TRBD1. Germline lookup yields CDR1 LGHDT and CDR2 YNNKEL (reference sequence). This CDR3 is built from 14 residues. V was clipped by 2 bases and J by 7 bases; unmatched bases: 6. Here the CDR3 DNA reads TGTGCCAGCAGCCAAACAGGGGGAAGGGGTGGCTACACCTTC. Translation: CASSQTGGRGGYTF.

The J gene is TRBJ2-5, the V gene TRBV6-5, with D maybe TRBD1 (6 bases). With 6 bases removed from V and 1 base from J, the gap between germline ends came to 15 bases. Germline lookup yields CDR1 MNHEY and CDR2 SVGAGI. The CDR3 consists of 15 residues. The CDR3 DNA follows: TGTGCCAGCAGGGTGACAGGAAAAGGCCAAGAGACCCAGTACTTC. It translates to CASRVTGKGQETQYF.

V gene TRBV7-3 combines with J gene TRBJ2-3; 9 bases fit TRBD1. CDR1 is SGHTA and CDR2 is FQGTGA in the germline V gene. The ends lost 5 bases at V and 5 bases at J; junction bases unmatched: 8. The CDR3 consists of 15 residues. The CDR3: CASSRSGQGLDTQYF. The DNA for the CDR3 is TGTGCCAGCAGCCGCTCGGGACAGGGTCTAGATACGCAGTATTTT. The full variable domain, with the rest looked up from reference TRBV7-3 and TRBJ2-3, is GAGVSQTPSNKVTEKGKYVELRCDPISGHTALYWYRQSLGQGPEFLIYFQGTGAADDSGLPNDRFFAVRPEGSVSTLKIQRTERGDSAVYLCASSRSGQGLDTQYFGPGTRLTVL.

This chain links TRBV7-2 with TRBJ2-1, with TRBD2 identical over 10 bases. The germline CDR1 and CDR2 sequences are SGHTA and FQGNSA. The J segment lost 0 bases and the V segment lost 6 bases, leaving 5 bases of the junction unmatched. The CDR3 runs to 16 residues. CDR3 residues: CASSRSGGSSYNEQFF. The CDR3 DNA follows: TGTGCCAGCAGTCGTAGCGGGGGGAGCTCCTACAATGAGCAGTTCTTC.

This clone was detected only once. This chain connects TRBV7-6 to TRBJ1-4, with TRBD1 matching 10 bases. This CDR3 is 15 amino acids long. Germline V CDR1 and CDR2: SGHVS, FNYEAQ. V gave up 3 bases and J gave up 6 bases; unmatched junction bases: 4. As DNA, the CDR3 is TGTGCCAGCAGCTTCGGACAGGGGGTTGATGAAAAACTGTTTTTT. This sequence encodes CASSFGQGVDEKLFF.